This TCR beta chain was documented in a study of blood T cell repertoires in COVID-19. Study as a whole: The United States, Italy and Spain were the sources of the acute and convalescent COVID-19 samples.

The data were produced by immunoSEQ multiplex PCR, yet TCRdb's version contains in-frame clones alone and is incomplete. The data show about 200,000 clones, around nine tenths seen once. The germline V gene has CDR1 SNHLY and CDR2 FYNNEI. This CDR3 has 14 amino acids. V was shortened by 5 bases and J by 3 bases, with 11 bases between the two germline ends. Recruits, aged roughly 18 to 95 years, lived in 24 US areas. The receptor comes from a woman aged 25 to 39 who had been exposed to COVID-19. The V and J genes are TRBV2 and TRBJ1-5; tentative D call: TRBD1 (5 bases). Material for sequencing was PBMCs or T cells enriched from blood (not recorded which). The DNA for the CDR3 is TGTGCCAGCAGTAGGCAGGGAAACAATCAGCCCCAGCATTTT. Its protein product is CASSRQGNNQPQHF.